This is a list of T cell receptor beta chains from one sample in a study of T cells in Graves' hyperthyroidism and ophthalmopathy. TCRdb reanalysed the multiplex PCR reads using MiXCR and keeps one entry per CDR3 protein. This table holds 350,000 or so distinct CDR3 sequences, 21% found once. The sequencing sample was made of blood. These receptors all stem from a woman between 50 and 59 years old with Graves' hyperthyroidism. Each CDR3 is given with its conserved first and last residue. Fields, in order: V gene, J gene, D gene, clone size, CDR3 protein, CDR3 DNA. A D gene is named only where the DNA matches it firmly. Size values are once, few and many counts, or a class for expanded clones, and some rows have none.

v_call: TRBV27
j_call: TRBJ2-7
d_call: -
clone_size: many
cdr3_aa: CASSSLTSHEQYF
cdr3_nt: TGTGCCAGCAGTTCCCTCACTAGTCACGAGCAGTACTTC

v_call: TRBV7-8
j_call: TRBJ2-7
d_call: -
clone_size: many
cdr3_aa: CASRFFPGPYEQYF
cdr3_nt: TGTGCCAGCAGATTTTTCCCCGGACCCTACGAGCAGTACTTC

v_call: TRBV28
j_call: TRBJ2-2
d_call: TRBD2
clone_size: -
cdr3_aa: CASNTIRGLAGVKGGELFF
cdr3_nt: TGTGCCAGCAACACAATAAGGGGGCTAGCGGGAGTAAAGGGCGGGGAGCTGTTTTTT

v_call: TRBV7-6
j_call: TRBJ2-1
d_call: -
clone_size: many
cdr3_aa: CASSLPTSGAGDNEQFF
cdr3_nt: TGTGCCAGCAGCTTGCCGACATCGGGGGCGGGGGACAATGAGCAGTTCTTC

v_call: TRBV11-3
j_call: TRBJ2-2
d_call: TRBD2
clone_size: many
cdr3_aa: CASSLGRLAGTNTGELFF
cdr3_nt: TGTGCCAGCAGCTTAGGCCGGCTAGCGGGGACGAACACCGGGGAGCTGTTTTTT

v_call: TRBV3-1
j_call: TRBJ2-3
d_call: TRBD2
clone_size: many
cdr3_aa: CASSLSGGQADTQYF
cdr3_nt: TGTGCCAGCAGCCTTAGCGGGGGGCAGGCAGATACGCAGTATTTT

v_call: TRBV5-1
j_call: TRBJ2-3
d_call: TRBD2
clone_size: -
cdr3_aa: CASFGGGPQDTQYF
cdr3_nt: TGCGCCAGCTTCGGGGGAGGGCCTCAAGATACGCAGTATTTT

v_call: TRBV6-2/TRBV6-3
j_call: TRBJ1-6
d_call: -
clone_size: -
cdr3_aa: CASNPNRKSPLHF
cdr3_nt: TGTGCCAGCAATCCCAATCGGAAATCACCCCTCCACTTT

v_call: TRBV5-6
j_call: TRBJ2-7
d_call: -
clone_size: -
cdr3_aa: CASSGTRNFEQYF
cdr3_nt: TGTGCCAGCAGTGGGACAAGGAATTTCGAGCAGTACTTC

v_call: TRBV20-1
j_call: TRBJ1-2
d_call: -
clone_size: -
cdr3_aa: CSARDVAGVDGYTF
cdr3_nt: TGCAGTGCTAGAGATGTGGCAGGGGTGGATGGCTACACCTTC

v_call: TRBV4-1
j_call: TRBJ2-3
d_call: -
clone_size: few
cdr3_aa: CASSRDGSRQYF
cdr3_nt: TGCGCCAGCAGCCGAGATGGGTCTCGGCAGTATTTT

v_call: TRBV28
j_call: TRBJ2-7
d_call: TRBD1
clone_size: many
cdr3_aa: CASSFPGTGSYEQYF
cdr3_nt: TGTGCCAGCAGTTTCCCCGGGACAGGGTCCTACGAGCAGTACTTC

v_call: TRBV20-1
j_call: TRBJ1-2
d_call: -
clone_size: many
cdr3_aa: CSAEAETYGYTF
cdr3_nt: TGCAGTGCGGAGGCCGAAACCTATGGCTACACCTTC

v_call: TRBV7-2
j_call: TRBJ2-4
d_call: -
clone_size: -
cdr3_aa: CASSLTGTAKNIQYF
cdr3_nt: TGTGCCAGCAGCTTAACTGGGACAGCCAAAAACATTCAGTACTTC

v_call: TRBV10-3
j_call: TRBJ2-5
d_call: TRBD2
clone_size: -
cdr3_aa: CAHSERGQETQYF
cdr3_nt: TGTGCCCACTCGGAGCGGGGACAAGAGACCCAGTACTTC

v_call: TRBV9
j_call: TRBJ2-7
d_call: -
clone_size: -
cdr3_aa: CASSVVDGGLGEQYF
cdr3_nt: TGTGCCAGCAGCGTAGTTGACGGGGGTCTCGGCGAGCAGTACTTC

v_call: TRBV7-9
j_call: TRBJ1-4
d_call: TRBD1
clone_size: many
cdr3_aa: CASSQTGSRNEKLFF
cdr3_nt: TGTGCCAGCAGCCAGACAGGGAGCCGAAATGAAAAACTGTTTTTT

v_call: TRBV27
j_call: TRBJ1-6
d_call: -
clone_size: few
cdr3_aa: CASSGARIHNSPLHF
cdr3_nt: TGTGCCAGCAGTGGAGCAAGAATTCACAATTCACCCCTCCACTTT

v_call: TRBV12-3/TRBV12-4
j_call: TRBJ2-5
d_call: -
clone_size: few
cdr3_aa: CASSPPGAQETQYF
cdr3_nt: TGTGCCAGCAGTCCCCCCGGGGCACAAGAGACCCAGTACTTC

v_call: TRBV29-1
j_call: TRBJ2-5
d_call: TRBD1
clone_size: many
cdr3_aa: CSVDGQGAGETQYF
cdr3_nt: TGCAGCGTTGATGGACAGGGGGCCGGGGAGACCCAGTACTTC

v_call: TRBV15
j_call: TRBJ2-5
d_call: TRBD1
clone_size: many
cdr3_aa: CATRSTGRETQYF
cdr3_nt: TGTGCCACCAGATCGACAGGGAGAGAGACCCAGTACTTC

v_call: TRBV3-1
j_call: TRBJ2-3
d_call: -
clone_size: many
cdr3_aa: CASSQGGGTDTQYF
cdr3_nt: TGTGCCAGCAGCCAAGGTGGGGGCACAGATACGCAGTATTTT

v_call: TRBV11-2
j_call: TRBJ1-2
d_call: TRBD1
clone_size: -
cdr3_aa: CASSRAGAGGNYGYTF
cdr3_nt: TGTGCCAGCAGCCGAGCGGGGGCAGGGGGCAACTATGGCTACACCTTC

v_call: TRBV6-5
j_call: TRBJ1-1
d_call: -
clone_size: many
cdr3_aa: CASSYSIRGNTEAFF
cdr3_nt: TGTGCCAGCAGTTACTCGATCCGGGGGAACACTGAAGCTTTCTTT

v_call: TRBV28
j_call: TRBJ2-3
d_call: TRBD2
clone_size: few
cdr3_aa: CASSGEGLADTDTQYF
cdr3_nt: TGTGCCAGCAGTGGAGAGGGACTAGCGGACACAGATACGCAGTATTTT

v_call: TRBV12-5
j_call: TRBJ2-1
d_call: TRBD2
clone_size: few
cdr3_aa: CASGPAGGGVSYNEQFF
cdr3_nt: TGTGCTAGTGGCCCCGCGGGGGGGGGGGTTTCCTACAATGAGCAGTTCTTC

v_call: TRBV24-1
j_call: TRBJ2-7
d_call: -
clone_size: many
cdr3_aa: CATSDAKSTRYEQYF
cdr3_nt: TGTGCCACCAGTGACGCCAAGTCTACACGGTACGAGCAGTACTTC

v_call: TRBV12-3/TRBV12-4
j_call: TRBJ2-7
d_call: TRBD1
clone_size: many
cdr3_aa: CASSQDRVPYEQYF
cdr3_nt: TGTGCCAGCAGTCAGGACAGGGTCCCCTACGAGCAGTACTTC

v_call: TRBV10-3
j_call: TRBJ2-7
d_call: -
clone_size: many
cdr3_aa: CAISEHSQEQYF
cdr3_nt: TGTGCCATCAGTGAGCACTCCCAGGAGCAGTACTTC

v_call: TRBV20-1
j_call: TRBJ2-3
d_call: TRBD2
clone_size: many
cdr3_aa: CSAMGTTGGTDTQYF
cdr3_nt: TGCAGTGCTATGGGGACTACCGGCGGCACAGATACGCAGTATTTT

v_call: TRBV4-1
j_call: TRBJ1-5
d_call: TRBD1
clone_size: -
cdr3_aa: CASSQASGGGNQPQHF
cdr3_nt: TGCGCCAGCAGCCAAGCCTCAGGGGGAGGCAATCAGCCCCAGCATTTT

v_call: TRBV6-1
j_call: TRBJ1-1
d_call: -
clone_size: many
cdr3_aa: CASRYSPGGYTEAFF
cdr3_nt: TGTGCCAGCAGATACAGCCCCGGGGGGTACACTGAAGCTTTCTTT

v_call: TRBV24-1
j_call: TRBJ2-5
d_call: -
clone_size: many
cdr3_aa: CATSGVDDPLGTQYF
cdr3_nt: TGTGCCACCAGTGGTGTGGACGACCCCTTGGGGACCCAGTACTTC

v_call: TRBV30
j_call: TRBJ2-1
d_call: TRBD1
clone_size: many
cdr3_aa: CAWSVDRGPYNEQFF
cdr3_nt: TGTGCCTGGAGTGTAGACAGGGGTCCATACAATGAGCAGTTCTTC

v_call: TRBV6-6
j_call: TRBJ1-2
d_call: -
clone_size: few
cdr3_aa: CASSYSGTAYGYTF
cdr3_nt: TGTGCCAGCAGTTACTCAGGGACGGCTTATGGCTACACCTTC

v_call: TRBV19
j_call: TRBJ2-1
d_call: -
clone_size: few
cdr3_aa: CASGITLYNEQFF
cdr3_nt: TGTGCCAGTGGTATTACACTCTACAATGAGCAGTTCTTC

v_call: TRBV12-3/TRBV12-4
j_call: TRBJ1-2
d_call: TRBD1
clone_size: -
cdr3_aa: CASSSTGQGTFDGYTF
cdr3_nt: TGTGCCAGCAGTTCGACGGGACAGGGAACCTTCGATGGCTACACCTTC

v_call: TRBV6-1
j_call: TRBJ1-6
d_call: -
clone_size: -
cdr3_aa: CASSERPRAGSPLHF
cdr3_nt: TGTGCCAGCAGTGAACGTCCCAGGGCGGGTTCACCCCTCCACTTT

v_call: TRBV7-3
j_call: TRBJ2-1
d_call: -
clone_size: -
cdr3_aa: CASSQAMAPYNEQFF
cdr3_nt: TGTGCCAGCAGCCAAGCTATGGCCCCGTACAATGAGCAGTTCTTC

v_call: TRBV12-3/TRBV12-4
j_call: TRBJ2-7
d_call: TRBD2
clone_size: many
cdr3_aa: CASSYGRASGFYEQYF
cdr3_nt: TGTGCCAGCAGTTATGGTCGAGCTAGCGGATTCTACGAGCAGTACTTC

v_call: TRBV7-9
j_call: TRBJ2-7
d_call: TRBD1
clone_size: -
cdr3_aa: CASSFIRDRGPYEQYF
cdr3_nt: TGTGCCAGCAGCTTCATCCGGGACAGGGGCCCCTACGAGCAGTACTTC

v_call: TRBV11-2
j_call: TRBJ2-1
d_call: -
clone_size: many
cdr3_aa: CASSSYSGGYSYNEQFF
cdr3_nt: TGTGCCAGCAGCTCCTATTCCGGGGGTTACTCCTACAATGAGCAGTTCTTC

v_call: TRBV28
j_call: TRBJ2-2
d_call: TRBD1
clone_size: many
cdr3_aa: CAIEAGGQNTGELFF
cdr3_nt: TGTGCCATCGAAGCAGGGGGCCAGAACACCGGGGAGCTGTTTTTT